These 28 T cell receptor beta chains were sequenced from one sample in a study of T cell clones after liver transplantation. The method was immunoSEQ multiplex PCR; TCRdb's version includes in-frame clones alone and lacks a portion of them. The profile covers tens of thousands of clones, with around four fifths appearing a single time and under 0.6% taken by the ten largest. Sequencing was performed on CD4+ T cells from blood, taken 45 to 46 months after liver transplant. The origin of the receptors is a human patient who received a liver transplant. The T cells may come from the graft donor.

CDR3 in amino acids: CASSHDTLSTEAFF. In DNA, the CDR3 is TGTGCCAGCAGTCATGACACATTGAGTACTGAAGCTTTCTTT. J is TRBJ1-1 and V is TRBV5-5; no clear D. CDR1 and CDR2 from the germline V gene are SGHKS and YYEKEE (reference sequence). The CDR3 has 14 amino acids. Trimming took 5 bases from V and 5 from J, leaving 16 bases between them.

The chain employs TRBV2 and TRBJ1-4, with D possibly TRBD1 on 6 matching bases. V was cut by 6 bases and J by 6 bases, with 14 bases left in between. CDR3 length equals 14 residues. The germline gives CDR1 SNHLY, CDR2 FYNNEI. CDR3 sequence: CASSVDSGYEKLFF. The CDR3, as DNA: TGTGCCAGCAGCGTGGACAGCGGATATGAAAAACTGTTTTTT.

CDR3 amino acids: CASSAIRDRGYEQFF. The CDR3 DNA follows: TGTGCCAGCAGCGCCATCCGGGACAGGGGGTATGAGCAGTTCTTC. This rearrangement joins TRBV11-2 to TRBJ2-1; TRBD1 matches at 11 bases. This CDR3 has 15 residues. Germline CDR1 is SGHAT and CDR2 is FQNNGV. V shed 5 bases, J shed 8 bases, and the junction held 8 bases outside the gene matches.

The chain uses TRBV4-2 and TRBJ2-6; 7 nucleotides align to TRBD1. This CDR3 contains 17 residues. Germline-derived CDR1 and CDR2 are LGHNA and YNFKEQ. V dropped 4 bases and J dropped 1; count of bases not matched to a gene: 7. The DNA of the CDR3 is TGTGCCAGCAGCCTCCAGGGGGAAGGGTCTGGGGCCAACGTCCTGACTTTC. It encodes CASSLQGEGSGANVLTF.

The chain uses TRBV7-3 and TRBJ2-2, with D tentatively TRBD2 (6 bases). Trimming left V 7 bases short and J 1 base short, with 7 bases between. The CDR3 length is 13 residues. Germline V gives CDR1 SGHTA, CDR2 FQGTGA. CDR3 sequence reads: CASKGGNTGELFF. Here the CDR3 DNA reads TGTGCCAGCAAGGGAGGGAACACCGGGGAGCTGTTTTTT.

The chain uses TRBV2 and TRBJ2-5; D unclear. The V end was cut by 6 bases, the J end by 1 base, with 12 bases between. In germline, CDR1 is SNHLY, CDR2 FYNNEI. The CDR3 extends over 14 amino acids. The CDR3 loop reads CASRQTFTQETQYF. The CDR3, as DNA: TGTGCCAGCAGACAGACCTTTACCCAAGAGACCCAGTACTTC.

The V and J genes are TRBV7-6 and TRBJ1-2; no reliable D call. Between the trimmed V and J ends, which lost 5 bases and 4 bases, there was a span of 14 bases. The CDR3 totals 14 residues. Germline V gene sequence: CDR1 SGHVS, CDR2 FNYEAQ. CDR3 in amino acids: CASSPSLGGYGYTF. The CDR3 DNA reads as TGTGCCAGCAGCCCCTCTTTAGGCGGCTATGGCTACACCTTC.

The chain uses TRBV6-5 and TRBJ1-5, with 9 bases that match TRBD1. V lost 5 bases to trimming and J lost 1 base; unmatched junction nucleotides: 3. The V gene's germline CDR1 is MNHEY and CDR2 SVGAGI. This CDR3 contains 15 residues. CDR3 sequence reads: CASSADRGSNQPQHF. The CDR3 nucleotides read TGTGCCAGCAGTGCGGACAGGGGAAGCAATCAGCCCCAGCATTTT.

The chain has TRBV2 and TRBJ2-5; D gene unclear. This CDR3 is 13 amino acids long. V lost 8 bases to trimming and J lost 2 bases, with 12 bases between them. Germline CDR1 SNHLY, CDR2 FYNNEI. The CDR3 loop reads CASLFYAQETQYF. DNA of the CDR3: TGTGCCAGCTTATTCTATGCTCAAGAGACCCAGTACTTC.

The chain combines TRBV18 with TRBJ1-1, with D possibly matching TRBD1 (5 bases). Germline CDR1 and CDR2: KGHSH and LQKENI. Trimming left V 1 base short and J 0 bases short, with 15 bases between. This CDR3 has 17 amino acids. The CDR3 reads CASSPLDSSIMNTEAFF. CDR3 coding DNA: TGTGCCAGCTCACCACTCGACAGTTCAATCATGAACACTGAAGCTTTCTTT.

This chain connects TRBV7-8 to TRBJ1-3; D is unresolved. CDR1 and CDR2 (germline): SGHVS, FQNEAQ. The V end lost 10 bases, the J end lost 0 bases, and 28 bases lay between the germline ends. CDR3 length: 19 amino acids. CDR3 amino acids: CATSKLFGRRPDSGNTIYF. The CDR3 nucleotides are TGTGCCACCTCGAAATTATTTGGGCGGCGGCCCGACTCTGGAAACACCATATATTTT. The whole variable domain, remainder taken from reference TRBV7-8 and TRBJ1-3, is GAGVSQSPRYKVAKRGQDVALRCDPISGHVSLFWYQQALGQGPEFLTYFQNEAQLDKSGLPSDRFFAERPEGSVSTLKIQRTQQEDSAVYLCATSKLFGRRPDSGNTIYFGEGSWLTVV.

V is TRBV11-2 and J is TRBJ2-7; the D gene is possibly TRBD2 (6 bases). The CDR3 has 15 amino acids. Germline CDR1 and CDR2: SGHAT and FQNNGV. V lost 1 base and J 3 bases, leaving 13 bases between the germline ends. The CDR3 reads CASSLGPGEVYEQYF. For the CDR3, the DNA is TGTGCCAGCAGCTTAGGACCGGGGGAGGTCTACGAGCAGTACTTC.

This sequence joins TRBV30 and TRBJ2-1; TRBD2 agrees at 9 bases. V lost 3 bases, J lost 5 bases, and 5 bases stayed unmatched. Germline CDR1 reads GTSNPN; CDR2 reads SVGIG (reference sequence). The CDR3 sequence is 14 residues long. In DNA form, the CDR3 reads TGTGCCTGGAGACCTAGCGGGGTAAACAATGAGCAGTTCTTC. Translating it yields CAWRPSGVNNEQFF.

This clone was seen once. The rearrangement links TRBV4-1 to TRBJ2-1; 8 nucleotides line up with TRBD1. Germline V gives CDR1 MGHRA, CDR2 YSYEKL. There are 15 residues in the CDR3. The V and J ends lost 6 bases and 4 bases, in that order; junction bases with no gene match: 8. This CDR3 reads CASRPLDREYNEQFF. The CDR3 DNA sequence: TGCGCCAGCAGACCCTTGGACAGGGAATACAATGAGCAGTTCTTC.

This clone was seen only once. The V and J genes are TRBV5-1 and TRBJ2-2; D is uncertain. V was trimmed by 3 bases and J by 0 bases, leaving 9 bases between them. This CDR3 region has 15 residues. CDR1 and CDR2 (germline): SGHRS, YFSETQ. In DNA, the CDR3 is TGCGCCAGCAGCTACACATCAACGAACACCGGGGAGCTGTTTTTT. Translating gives CASSYTSTNTGELFF.

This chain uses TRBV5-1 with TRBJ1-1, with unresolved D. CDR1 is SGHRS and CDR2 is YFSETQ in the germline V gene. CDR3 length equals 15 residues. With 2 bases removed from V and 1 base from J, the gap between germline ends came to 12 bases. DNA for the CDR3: TGCGCCAGCAGCTTATATCCGTCGGGGAACACTGAAGCTTTCTTT. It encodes CASSLYPSGNTEAFF.

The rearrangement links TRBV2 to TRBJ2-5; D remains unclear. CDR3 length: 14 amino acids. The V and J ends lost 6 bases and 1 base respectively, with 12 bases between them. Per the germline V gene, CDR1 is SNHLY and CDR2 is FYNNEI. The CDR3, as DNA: TGTGCCAGCAGCCTATCAGCGACCCAAGAGACCCAGTACTTC. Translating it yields CASSLSATQETQYF.

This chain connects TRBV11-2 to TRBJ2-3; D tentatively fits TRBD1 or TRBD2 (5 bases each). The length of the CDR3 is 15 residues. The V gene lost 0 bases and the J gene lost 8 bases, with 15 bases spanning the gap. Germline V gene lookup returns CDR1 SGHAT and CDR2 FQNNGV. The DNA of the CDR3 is TGTGCCAGCAGCTTAGATCTAGTTCTTGGGGGTACGCAGTATTTT. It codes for CASSLDLVLGGTQYF.

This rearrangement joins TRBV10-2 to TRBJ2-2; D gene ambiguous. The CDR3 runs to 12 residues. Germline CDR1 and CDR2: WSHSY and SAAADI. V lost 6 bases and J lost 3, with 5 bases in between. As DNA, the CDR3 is TGCGCCAGCAGCGGAGACACCGGGGAGCTGTTTTTT. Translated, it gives CASSGDTGELFF.

Written as DNA, the CDR3 is TGTGCCAGCAGCCAAGAACAATTGGTAGGGGGGGCATCCAATGAGCAGTTCTTC. Its translation: CASSQEQLVGGASNEQFF. The V call is TRBV4-2, the J call TRBJ2-1, with D maybe TRBD2 (7 bases). Germline assignment: CDR1 LGHNA and CDR2 YNFKEQ. Trimming shortened V by 0 bases and J by 6 bases, and 21 bases separated the two germline ends. CDR3 length: 18 amino acids.

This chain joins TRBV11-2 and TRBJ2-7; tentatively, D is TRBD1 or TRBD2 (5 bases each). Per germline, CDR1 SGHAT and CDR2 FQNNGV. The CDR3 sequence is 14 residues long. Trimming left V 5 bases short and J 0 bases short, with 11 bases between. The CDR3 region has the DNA TGTGCCAGCAGCCCCACGAGGGGCTCCTACGAGCAGTACTTC. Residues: CASSPTRGSYEQYF.

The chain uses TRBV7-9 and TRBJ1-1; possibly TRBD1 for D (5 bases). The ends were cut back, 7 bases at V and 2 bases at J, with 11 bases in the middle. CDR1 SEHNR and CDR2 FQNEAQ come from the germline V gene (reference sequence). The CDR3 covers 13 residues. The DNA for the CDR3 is TGTGCCAGCACCTGGGACTTAAACACTGAAGCTTTCTTT. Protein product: CASTWDLNTEAFF.

CDR3 in DNA: TGCGCCAGCAGCCCAAGCCGCCAGGGGGTAGGTGAGACCCAGTACTTC. This encodes CASSPSRQGVGETQYF. This chain connects TRBV4-3 to TRBJ2-5, with 7 bases fitting TRBD1. Germline V gene sequence: CDR1 LGHNA, CDR2 YSLEER. V shed 4 bases, J shed 5 bases, and the junction held 13 bases outside the gene matches. CDR3 length: 16 amino acids.

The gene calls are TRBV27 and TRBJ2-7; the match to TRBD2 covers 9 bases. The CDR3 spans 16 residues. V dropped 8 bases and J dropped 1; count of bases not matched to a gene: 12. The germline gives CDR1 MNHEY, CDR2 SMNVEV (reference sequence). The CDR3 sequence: CASHSWREGNSYEQYF. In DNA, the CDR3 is TGTGCCAGCCATTCGTGGCGGGAGGGTAATTCCTACGAGCAGTACTTC.

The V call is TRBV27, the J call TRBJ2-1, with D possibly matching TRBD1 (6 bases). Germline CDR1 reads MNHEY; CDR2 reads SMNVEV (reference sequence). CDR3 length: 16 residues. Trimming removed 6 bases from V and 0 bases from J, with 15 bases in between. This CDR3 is CASRRMVDSSYNEQFF. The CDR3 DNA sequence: TGTGCCAGCAGAAGAATGGTGGACAGCTCCTACAATGAGCAGTTCTTC.

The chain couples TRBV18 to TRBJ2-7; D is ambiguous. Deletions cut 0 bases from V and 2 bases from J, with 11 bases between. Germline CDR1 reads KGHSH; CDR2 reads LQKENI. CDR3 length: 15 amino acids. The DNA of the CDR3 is TGTGCCAGCTCACCACCGGCTAGACAAACCTACGAGCAGTACTTC. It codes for CASSPPARQTYEQYF.

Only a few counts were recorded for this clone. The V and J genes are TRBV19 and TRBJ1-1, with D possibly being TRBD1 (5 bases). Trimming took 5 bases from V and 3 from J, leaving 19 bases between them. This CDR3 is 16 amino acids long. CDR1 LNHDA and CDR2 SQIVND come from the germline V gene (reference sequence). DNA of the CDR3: TGTGCCAGTAGTTCCTCGGGGACCCGGAGGGACACTGAAGCTTTCTTT. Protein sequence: CASSSSGTRRDTEAFF.

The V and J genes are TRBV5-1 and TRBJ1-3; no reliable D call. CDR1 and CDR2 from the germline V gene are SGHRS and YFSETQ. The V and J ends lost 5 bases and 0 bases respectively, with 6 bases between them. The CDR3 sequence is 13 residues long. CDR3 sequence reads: CASREFSGNTIYF. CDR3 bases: TGCGCCAGCAGGGAGTTCTCTGGAAACACCATATATTTT.